The rows below give T cell receptor beta chains drawn from one sample of a study of response to subunit inactivated influenza vaccine. In TCRdb, the RT-PCR reads were re-called with MiXCR into one record per CDR3 protein. The sample gives about 780,000 distinct CDR3 sequences, approximately 17% of which show up once; under 13% is in the top ten. Specimen: PBMCs from blood, collected about 5 days after vaccination. The receptor source for this set is a man in his forties or fifties who received an inactivated influenza vaccine. Each CDR3 is given with its conserved first and last residue. A D gene is named only where the DNA matches it firmly. Size tells how often a clone was seen (once, few, many) or the class of an expanded clone, and some rows leave it out.

abundance: few
v_gene: TRBV5-8
j_gene: TRBJ2-3
d_gene: NA
CDR3nt: TGTGCCAGCAGCCCGTACACCGAGAATACGCAGTATTTT
CDR3aa: CASSPYTENTQYF

abundance: NA
v_gene: TRBV28
j_gene: TRBJ1-1
d_gene: NA
CDR3nt: TGTGCCAGCAGTTTATGGGATAGGGGAGCTTTCTTT
CDR3aa: CASSLWDRGAFF

abundance: NA
v_gene: TRBV24-1
j_gene: TRBJ2-1
d_gene: TRBD2
CDR3nt: TGTGCCACCAGTGACGCCCCTAGCGGGGGGGAGCAGTTCTTC
CDR3aa: CATSDAPSGGEQFF

abundance: many
v_gene: TRBV5-6
j_gene: TRBJ1-2
d_gene: NA
CDR3nt: TGTGCCAGCAGCTTGGGGATGGGGACATCAGGCGGCTACACCTTC
CDR3aa: CASSLGMGTSGGYTF

abundance: few
v_gene: TRBV12-3/TRBV12-4
j_gene: TRBJ2-3
d_gene: TRBD2
CDR3nt: TGTGCCAGCAGTGCGGTACTAGCGGGGGGCACAGATACGCAGTATTTT
CDR3aa: CASSAVLAGGTDTQYF

abundance: few
v_gene: TRBV5-1
j_gene: TRBJ2-1
d_gene: NA
CDR3nt: TGCGCCAGCAGCTTGGTGTCGTATGAGCAGTTCTTC
CDR3aa: CASSLVSYEQFF

abundance: few
v_gene: TRBV12-3/TRBV12-4
j_gene: TRBJ1-5
d_gene: NA
CDR3nt: TGTGCCAGCAGTACCCCCAGAGCAGGGAATCAGCCCCAGCATTTT
CDR3aa: CASSTPRAGNQPQHF

abundance: NA
v_gene: TRBV14
j_gene: TRBJ2-7
d_gene: NA
CDR3nt: TGTGCCAGCAGCCAAGATGCACTGGTGGCGGGTTTTAGTGGCTACGAGCAGTACTTC
CDR3aa: CASSQDALVAGFSGYEQYF

abundance: NA
v_gene: TRBV28
j_gene: TRBJ2-7
d_gene: NA
CDR3nt: TGTGCCAGCAGTGGGCCTCGGGGGCAGTACTTC
CDR3aa: CASSGPRGQYF

abundance: few
v_gene: TRBV12-3/TRBV12-4
j_gene: TRBJ2-3
d_gene: NA
CDR3nt: TGTGCCAGCAGTCATTCGCAACAGGGTCTATTCACAGATACGCAGTATTTT
CDR3aa: CASSHSQQGLFTDTQYF

abundance: NA
v_gene: TRBV5-1
j_gene: TRBJ2-5
d_gene: NA
CDR3nt: TGCGCCAGCAGCTTGGGTGGGGGGATCCTTCAAGAGACCCAGTACTTC
CDR3aa: CASSLGGGILQETQYF

abundance: few
v_gene: TRBV15
j_gene: TRBJ2-1
d_gene: NA
CDR3nt: TGTGCCACCAGCAGAGATGATCGCGTCGGGCCGCCGTTCTTC
CDR3aa: CATSRDDRVGPPFF

abundance: NA
v_gene: TRBV6-6
j_gene: TRBJ2-7
d_gene: NA
CDR3nt: TGTGCCAGCAGTGATGGAACGAACTACGAGCAGTACTTC
CDR3aa: CASSDGTNYEQYF

abundance: NA
v_gene: TRBV4-2
j_gene: TRBJ2-7
d_gene: NA
CDR3nt: TGTGCCAGCAGCCAAGAGGTCGGCAACTGGGAGCAGTACTTC
CDR3aa: CASSQEVGNWEQYF

abundance: NA
v_gene: TRBV9
j_gene: TRBJ2-1
d_gene: NA
CDR3nt: TGTGCCAGCAGCGTAGCGGTCGAGAGAGACAATGAGCAGTTCTTC
CDR3aa: CASSVAVERDNEQFF

abundance: few
v_gene: TRBV10-3
j_gene: TRBJ2-7
d_gene: NA
CDR3nt: TGTGCCATCAGTGAGGGTCAGGGACGACTCGAGCAGTACTTC
CDR3aa: CAISEGQGRLEQYF

abundance: NA
v_gene: TRBV7-6
j_gene: TRBJ1-1
d_gene: TRBD1
CDR3nt: TGTGCCAGCAGCTTAGCGCGGGCAGGGGGCCGAACTGAAGCTTTCTTT
CDR3aa: CASSLARAGGRTEAFF

abundance: few
v_gene: TRBV27
j_gene: TRBJ2-1
d_gene: TRBD2
CDR3nt: TGTGCCAGCAGTTTAACCCCTAGCGGGAGGAATGAGCAGTTCTTC
CDR3aa: CASSLTPSGRNEQFF

abundance: few
v_gene: TRBV28
j_gene: TRBJ2-5
d_gene: NA
CDR3nt: TGTGCCAGCAGTTTAGGATCCTCCGGGACCCAGTACTTC
CDR3aa: CASSLGSSGTQYF

abundance: few
v_gene: TRBV13
j_gene: TRBJ2-1
d_gene: NA
CDR3nt: TGTGCCAGCAGCTTAGGTACAGCCGAGCAGTTCTTC
CDR3aa: CASSLGTAEQFF

abundance: few
v_gene: TRBV10-3
j_gene: TRBJ2-5
d_gene: NA
CDR3nt: TGTGCCATCAGTGAAGGCAGTCGGGGGGAGACCCAGTACTTC
CDR3aa: CAISEGSRGETQYF

abundance: many
v_gene: TRBV29-1
j_gene: TRBJ2-5
d_gene: NA
CDR3nt: TGCAGCGTCACCCTACGGGGGGCTACTCAAGAGACCCAGTACTTC
CDR3aa: CSVTLRGATQETQYF

abundance: NA
v_gene: TRBV6-2/TRBV6-3
j_gene: TRBJ2-3
d_gene: NA
CDR3nt: TGTGCCAGCAGTTACCAGGACAGAAGCACAGATACGCAGTATTTT
CDR3aa: CASSYQDRSTDTQYF

abundance: NA
v_gene: TRBV20-1
j_gene: TRBJ2-3
d_gene: TRBD2
CDR3nt: TGCAGTGCTAGAGTAGCGGGGGCCCCTCTGTCGGGTACGCAGTATTTT
CDR3aa: CSARVAGAPLSGTQYF